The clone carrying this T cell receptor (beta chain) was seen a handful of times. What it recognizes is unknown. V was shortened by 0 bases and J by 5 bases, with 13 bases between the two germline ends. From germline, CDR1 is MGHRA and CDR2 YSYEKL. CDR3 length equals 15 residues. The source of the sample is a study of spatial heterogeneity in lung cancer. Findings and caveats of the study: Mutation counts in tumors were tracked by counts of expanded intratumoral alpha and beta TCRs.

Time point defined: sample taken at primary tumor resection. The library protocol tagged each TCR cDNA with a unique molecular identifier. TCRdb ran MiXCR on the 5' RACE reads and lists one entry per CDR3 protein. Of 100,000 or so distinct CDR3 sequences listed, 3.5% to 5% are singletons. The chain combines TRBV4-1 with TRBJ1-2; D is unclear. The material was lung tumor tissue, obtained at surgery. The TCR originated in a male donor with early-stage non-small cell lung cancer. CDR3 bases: TGCGCCAGCAGCCAAGAAGGGAACCGAGGGTATGGCTACACCTTC. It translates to CASSQEGNRGYGYTF.